The 12 T cell receptor beta chains presented below share a single source sample, sequenced in a study of PD-L1 blockade in urothelial cancer. Time point: pretreatment peripheral blood. Assay: immunoSEQ multiplex PCR; the TCRdb copy retains only in-frame clones and omits some. The data show over 45,000 clones, with about 86% seen just once and roughly 20% held by the top ten. The source material was PBMCs, sampled around atezolizumab (anti-PD-L1) treatment. The receptors come from a man aged 60 to 69 with urothelial cancer.

The gene calls are TRBV7-9 and TRBJ1-1, with 7 nucleotides matching TRBD1. The CDR3 extends over 15 amino acids. Germline CDR1 and CDR2: SEHNR and FQNEAQ (reference sequence). J lost 1 base, V lost 2 bases, and 4 bases had no gene match. The CDR3 protein is CASSLYGTENTEAFF. In DNA, the CDR3 is TGTGCCAGCAGCTTATACGGGACAGAGAACACTGAAGCTTTCTTT.

The V gene is TRBV4-3, the J gene TRBJ2-6, with D perhaps matching TRBD1 (5 bases). Germline CDR1 is LGHNA and CDR2 is YSLEER. V lost 4 bases to trimming and J lost 0 bases, with 16 bases between them. The CDR3 totals 18 residues. The CDR3 loop reads CASSPRWTPSSGANVLTF. CDR3 in DNA: TGCGCCAGCAGCCCCCGTTGGACACCTTCCTCTGGGGCCAACGTCCTGACTTTC.

The chain joins TRBV11-2 to TRBJ2-7, with 14 bases that match TRBD2. Germline V CDR1 and CDR2: SGHAT, FQNNGV. The CDR3 is 16 amino acids. V was pared by 5 bases and J by 6 bases, with 9 bases of the junction left unmatched. The DNA of the CDR3 is TGTGCCAGCAGCCCAGGGGGCGGACTAGCGGGAGGCGAGCAGTACTTC. Translated: CASSPGGGLAGGEQYF.

This CDR3 is CASSPRDRGNNEQFF. In nucleotides, the CDR3 is TGTGCCAGCAGCCCCCGGGACAGGGGGAACAATGAGCAGTTCTTC. V usage is TRBV6-5 and J usage is TRBJ2-1; 11 nucleotides match TRBD1. V was pared by 6 bases and J by 5 bases, with 6 bases of the junction left unmatched. This CDR3 has 15 amino acids. Germline values: CDR1 MNHEY, CDR2 SVGAGI.

The genes are TRBV7-8 and TRBJ2-7; no firm D call. V was trimmed by 6 bases and J by 2 bases, leaving 14 bases between them. Germline lookup yields CDR1 SGHVS and CDR2 FQNEAQ. The CDR3 has 14 residues. CDR3 amino acids: CASRAGRLTYEQYF. In nucleotides, the CDR3 is TGTGCCAGCAGGGCCGGCAGGCTAACCTACGAGCAGTACTTC.

DNA for the CDR3: TGCGCCAGCAGCCCTGCGGGGACTAGCAGAACTTACGAGCAGTACTTC. Its protein is CASSPAGTSRTYEQYF. The rearrangement links TRBV4-3 to TRBJ2-7; 9 nucleotides agree with TRBD2. J lost 4 bases, V lost 4 bases, and 11 bases had no gene match. Per germline, CDR1 LGHNA and CDR2 YSLEER. This CDR3 comprises 16 residues.

The chain employs TRBV6-5 and TRBJ1-5; a possible D gene is TRBD1 (5 bases). V was pared by 6 bases and J by 3 bases, with 15 bases between. This CDR3 comprises 15 residues. The germline V gene has CDR1 MNHEY and CDR2 SVGAGI. This CDR3 is CASRLRGGNNQPQHF. The CDR3 DNA sequence: TGTGCCAGCAGGCTAAGGGGAGGGAACAATCAGCCCCAGCATTTT.

The chain is built from TRBV5-5 and TRBJ2-5, with D perhaps TRBD1 (5 bases). V was shortened by 0 bases and J by 7 bases, with 13 bases between the two germline ends. CDR1 and CDR2 (germline): SGHKS, YYEKEE (reference sequence). The CDR3 sequence is 14 residues long. CDR3: CASSLDQGFGTQYF. As DNA, the CDR3 is TGTGCCAGCAGCTTGGATCAGGGTTTCGGGACCCAGTACTTC.

This clone was counted between two and nine times. The CDR3 DNA reads as TGTGCCAGCAGCTTAACCAGTAGCCTCCCCTACGAGCAGTACTTC. Protein product: CASSLTSSLPYEQYF. The chain joins TRBV7-8 to TRBJ2-7; D gene unclear. CDR1 is SGHVS and CDR2 is FQNEAQ in the germline V gene. V dropped 2 bases and J dropped 2 bases, with 13 bases sitting between them. This CDR3 is built from 15 residues.

The chain combines TRBV30 with TRBJ1-5, with D possibly TRBD1 on 6 matching bases. Per the germline V gene, CDR1 is GTSNPN and CDR2 is SVGIG (reference sequence). The CDR3 has 16 residues. V was cut by 4 bases and J by 0 bases, with 16 bases left in between. The CDR3 region is CAWIGKQGSSNQPQHF. The CDR3 DNA sequence: TGTGCCTGGATTGGGAAACAGGGCTCTAGCAATCAGCCCCAGCATTTT.

V usage is TRBV10-3 and J usage is TRBJ1-1; D not resolved. The V end lost 4 bases, the J end lost 8 bases, and 8 bases lay between the germline ends. The CDR3 is 11 amino acids. From germline, CDR1 is ENHRY and CDR2 SYGVKD. CDR3 sequence reads: CAISAGIEAFF. CDR3 coding DNA: TGTGCCATCAGTGCGGGGATAGAAGCTTTCTTT.

This sequence joins TRBV7-2 and TRBJ2-7; a possible D gene is TRBD1 (7 bases). The CDR3 length is 15 residues. CDR1 is SGHTA, CDR2 FQGNSA, per germline. Trimming took off 1 base at V and 2 bases at J, with 12 bases between the two ends. The CDR3 loop reads CASSLGAGQTYEQYF. CDR3 sequence (DNA): TGTGCCAGCAGCTTAGGGGCGGGACAGACCTACGAGCAGTACTTC.